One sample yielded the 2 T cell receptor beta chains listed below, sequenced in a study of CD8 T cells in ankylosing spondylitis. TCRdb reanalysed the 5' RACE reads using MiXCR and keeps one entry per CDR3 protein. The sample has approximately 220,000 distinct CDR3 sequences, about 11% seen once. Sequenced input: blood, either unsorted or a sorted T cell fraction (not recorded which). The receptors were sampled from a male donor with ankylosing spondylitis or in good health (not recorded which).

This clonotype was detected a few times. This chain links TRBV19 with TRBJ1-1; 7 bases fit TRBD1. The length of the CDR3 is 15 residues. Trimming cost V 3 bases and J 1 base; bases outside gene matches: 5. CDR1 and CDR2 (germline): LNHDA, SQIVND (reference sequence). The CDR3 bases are TGTGCCAGTAGTATGGGGGACAGTGGGAACACTGAAGCTTTCTTT. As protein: CASSMGDSGNTEAFF.

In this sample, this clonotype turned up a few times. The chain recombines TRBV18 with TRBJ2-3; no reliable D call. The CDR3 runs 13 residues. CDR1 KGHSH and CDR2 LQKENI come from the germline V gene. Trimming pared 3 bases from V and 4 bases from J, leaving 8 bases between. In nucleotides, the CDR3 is TGTGCCAGCTCACCCGACCCGCCAGATACGCAGTATTTT. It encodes CASSPDPPDTQYF.